A single sample is the source of the 18 T cell receptor beta chains below, sequenced in a study of cytomegalovirus exposure and HLA in healthy donors. Here immunoSEQ multiplex PCR was the method, and the copy in TCRdb shows in-frame clones only, minus some. The sample has around 250,000 clones, roughly 91% seen once; the top ten hold roughly 3%. Sequences were obtained from PBMCs. Every receptor here comes from a woman aged 30 to 39 in good health and CMV-seronegative.

J is TRBJ2-7 and V is TRBV7-6; TRBD2 matches 10 bases. Unmatched junction bases numbered 8, after V lost 0 bases and J lost 6 bases. Germline V CDR1 and CDR2: SGHVS, FNYEAQ. The CDR3 consists of 16 residues. Here the CDR3 reads CASSLASGRYEGEQYF. The CDR3 region has the DNA TGTGCCAGCAGCTTAGCTAGCGGGAGGTACGAAGGCGAGCAGTACTTC. Drawing the rest from reference TRBV7-6 and TRBJ2-7, the complete variable domain is GAGVSQSPRYKVTKRGQDVALRCDPISGHVSLYWYRQALGQGPEFLTYFNYEAQQDKSGLPNDRFSAERPEGSISTLTIQRTEQRDSAMYRCASSLASGRYEGEQYFGPGTRLTVT.

The chain couples TRBV5-6 to TRBJ1-5; unclear D gene. V lost 0 bases and J lost 0, with 7 bases in between. CDR1 SGHDT and CDR2 YYEEEE come from the germline V gene. There are 15 residues in the CDR3. CDR3 residues: CASSLGDGSNQPQHF. The CDR3 nucleotides are TGTGCCAGCAGCTTGGGGGATGGTAGCAATCAGCCCCAGCATTTT.

This chain uses TRBV15 with TRBJ1-5; D may be TRBD1 (5 bases). Germline V gene data show CDR1 as LNHNV and CDR2 as YYDKDF (reference sequence). The CDR3 consists of 17 residues. The V end was cut by 1 base, the J end by 0 bases, with 13 bases between. The CDR3 nucleotides read TGTGCCACCAGCAGAGGGGGTATCAGGGTTAGCAATCAGCCCCAGCATTTT. This gives the protein CATSRGGIRVSNQPQHF.

The chain links TRBV13 to TRBJ2-5; 13 nucleotides match TRBD2. This CDR3 spans 16 amino acids. In germline, CDR1 is PRHDT, CDR2 FYEKMQ (reference sequence). Trimming cost V 8 bases and J 1 base; bases outside gene matches: 7. The CDR3 spells CASSQGTSGTQETQYF. The CDR3 coding sequence is TGTGCCAGCTCTCAAGGGACTAGCGGGACCCAAGAGACCCAGTACTTC.

The J gene is TRBJ2-1, the V gene TRBV27; TRBD2 agrees at 12 bases. The CDR3 has 16 residues. Germline V gene sequence: CDR1 MNHEY, CDR2 SMNVEV (reference sequence). Losses at the gene ends were 6 bases for V and 2 bases for J; bases not matched to a gene: 5. The CDR3 is CASSLLAGGTYNEQFF. The CDR3 DNA is TGTGCCAGCAGCCTACTAGCGGGAGGTACCTACAATGAGCAGTTCTTC.

This chain joins TRBV28 and TRBJ2-7; 10 bases fit TRBD2. CDR1 is MDHEN, CDR2 SYDVKM, per germline. V gave up 5 bases and J gave up 2 bases; unmatched junction bases: 9. This CDR3 contains 16 residues. CDR3 amino acids: CASSRQTSGPTYEQYF. In DNA form, the CDR3 reads TGTGCCAGCAGTAGACAGACTAGCGGGCCAACCTACGAGCAGTACTTC.

V is TRBV27 and J is TRBJ2-3; 7 bases match TRBD2. With V trimmed by 6 bases and J by 3 bases, 9 bases remained unmatched. Per germline, CDR1 MNHEY and CDR2 SMNVEV (reference sequence). This CDR3 contains 15 residues. DNA of the CDR3: TGTGCCAGCAGCCCAGGGATACTAGCGACAGATACGCAGTATTTT. Its translation: CASSPGILATDTQYF.

This chain uses TRBV5-1 with TRBJ2-1; 7 positions match TRBD2. V shed 0 bases and J 7 bases; nucleotides not matched to a gene: 10. Germline lookup yields CDR1 SGHRS and CDR2 YFSETQ. This CDR3 has 16 amino acids. In DNA form, the CDR3 reads TGCGCCAGCAGCTTGGTGCGGGGGAGGATGTTAAATGAGCAGTTCTTC. Protein product: CASSLVRGRMLNEQFF.

The chain recombines TRBV28 with TRBJ2-7, with D possibly being TRBD1 (6 bases). This CDR3 region has 13 residues. V shed 6 bases and J shed 4 bases, with 13 bases lying between them. CDR1 is MDHEN, CDR2 SYDVKM, per germline. The CDR3 bases are TGTGCCAGCAGACAGGGAGTTGGTTACGAGCAGTACTTC. It is translated as CASRQGVGYEQYF.

The chain employs TRBV15 and TRBJ1-2; unclear D gene. Germline CDR1 and CDR2: LNHNV and YYDKDF (reference sequence). The CDR3 totals 15 residues. V shed 2 bases and J shed 8 bases, with 18 bases lying between them. This chain's CDR3 is CATSRRTGSTNGYTF. The CDR3 DNA follows: TGTGCCACCAGCAGAAGAACCGGATCTACCAACGGCTACACCTTC.

J is TRBJ2-3 and V is TRBV5-8; a possible D gene is TRBD2 (6 bases). V was pared by 7 bases and J by 3 bases, with 12 bases between. The CDR3 length is 13 residues. The germline gives CDR1 SGHTS, CDR2 YDEGEE. This CDR3 reads CASGRGLTDTQYF. CDR3 in DNA: TGTGCCAGCGGACGGGGGTTGACAGATACGCAGTATTTT.

The V call is TRBV27, the J call TRBJ2-1; D possibly corresponds to TRBD1 (5 bases). V lost 2 bases to trimming and J lost 5 bases, with 19 bases between them. CDR1 is MNHEY, CDR2 SMNVEV, per germline (reference sequence). The CDR3 length is 17 residues. The CDR3 sequence is CASSLVGRVKINNEQFF. CDR3 DNA: TGTGCCAGCAGTTTAGTGGGCAGGGTTAAAATTAACAATGAGCAGTTCTTC.

The chain uses TRBV14 and TRBJ2-7, with D unclear. The CDR3 runs 13 residues. The V end lost 4 bases, the J end lost 3 bases, and 10 bases lay between the germline ends. Germline V gene data show CDR1 as SGHDN and CDR2 as FVKESK. The CDR3 loop reads CASSLTNDYEQYF. As DNA, the CDR3 is TGTGCCAGCAGCCTTACTAACGACTACGAGCAGTACTTC.

The chain employs TRBV7-2 and TRBJ2-7, with TRBD2 matching 13 bases. The CDR3 extends over 15 amino acids. Germline CDR1 and CDR2: SGHTA and FQGNSA. The junction had 7 bases not matched to a gene; V was cut back by 5 bases and J by 6 bases. CDR3 in DNA: TGTGCCAGCAGCCGCGGACTAGCGGGAGTTTCCGAGCAGTACTTC. This translates into CASSRGLAGVSEQYF. Filled out from reference TRBV7-2 and TRBJ2-7, the complete variable domain reads GAGVSQSPSNKVTEKGKDVELRCDPISGHTALYWYRQSLGQGLEFLIYFQGNSAPDKSGLPSDRFSAERTGGSVSTLTIQRTQQEDSAVYLCASSRGLAGVSEQYFGPGTRLTVT.

This clone occurred once. The rearrangement links TRBV13 to TRBJ2-4; D not resolved. V gave up 5 bases and J gave up 3 bases, with 11 bases separating them. The CDR3 sequence is 14 residues long. From germline, CDR1 is PRHDT and CDR2 FYEKMQ (reference sequence). CDR3 DNA: TGTGCCAGCAGCCTAGAGGCCAGCAAAAACATTCAGTACTTC. This translates into CASSLEASKNIQYF.

The chain recombines TRBV28 with TRBJ2-3, with TRBD2 matching over 7 bases. Trimming cost V 6 bases and J 1 base; bases outside gene matches: 10. The CDR3 length is 16 residues. CDR1 and CDR2 (germline): MDHEN, SYDVKM. CDR3 bases: TGTGCCAGCAGCCCAAGACTAGCCCAAGGCACAGATACGCAGTATTTT. Its translation: CASSPRLAQGTDTQYF.

This chain links TRBV5-1 with TRBJ2-3; unclear D gene. The V end lost 4 bases, the J end lost 1 base, and 16 bases lay between the germline ends. CDR1 is SGHRS and CDR2 is YFSETQ in the germline V gene. The CDR3 is 16 residues long. CDR3 loop: CASSPPGPSGTDTQYF. The CDR3 DNA reads TGCGCCAGCAGCCCCCCCGGGCCGTCGGGCACAGATACGCAGTATTTT. Using reference TRBV5-1 and TRBJ2-3 for the parts outside the CDR3, the full variable domain is KAGVTQTPRYLIKTRGQQVTLSCSPISGHRSVSWYQQTPGQGLQFLFEYFSETQRNKGNFPGRFSGRQFSNSRSEMNVSTLELGDSALYLCASSPPGPSGTDTQYFGPGTRLTVL.

The J gene is TRBJ1-1, the V gene TRBV19, with D tentatively TRBD1 (5 bases). The CDR3 contains 13 residues. Germline CDR1 reads LNHDA; CDR2 reads SQIVND (reference sequence). V dropped 6 bases and J dropped 7 bases, with 15 bases sitting between them. The CDR3: CASRERSQGEAFF. The CDR3 region has the DNA TGTGCCAGTAGGGAAAGGTCCCAGGGTGAAGCTTTCTTT.